These 22 T cell receptor beta chains originate from one sample sequenced in a study of cytotoxic CD8 clonotypes in ibrutinib-treated CLL. Assay: immunoSEQ multiplex PCR; the TCRdb copy retains only in-frame clones and omits some. The sample contains some 92,000 clones, 77% of which appear only once. This material consisted of PBMCs, taken after 24 months of ibrutinib treatment. The receptors were sampled from a human donor with chronic lymphocytic leukemia.

This clone appeared a single time. The CDR3 sequence is CATASTGELFF. CDR3 nucleotide sequence: TGCGCCACCGCGAGCACCGGGGAGCTGTTTTTT. The chain links TRBV5-1 to TRBJ2-2; D unclear. Trimming pared 9 bases from V and 4 bases from J, leaving 7 bases between. Per the germline V gene, CDR1 is SGHRS and CDR2 is YFSETQ. This CDR3 comprises 11 residues.

The chain couples TRBV19 to TRBJ1-5; TRBD1 might be the D (5 bases). V gave up 7 bases and J gave up 4 bases, with 17 bases separating them. CDR3 length: 15 residues. CDR1 and CDR2 (germline): LNHDA, SQIVND (reference sequence). The CDR3 here is CASTALDRRNQPQHF. CDR3 nucleotides: TGTGCCAGTACCGCCCTAGACAGAAGGAATCAGCCCCAGCATTTT.

V gene TRBV7-9 combines with J gene TRBJ2-7; D possibly corresponds to TRBD2 (7 bases). Trimming took off 5 bases at V and 2 bases at J, with 19 bases between the two ends. The CDR3 is 16 residues long. Germline values: CDR1 SEHNR, CDR2 FQNEAQ (reference sequence). The CDR3 reads CASSPIVGRGPYEQYF. The CDR3, as DNA: TGTGCCAGCAGCCCGATAGTGGGGCGGGGGCCCTACGAGCAGTACTTC.

V and J are TRBV4-2 and TRBJ1-1, with 8 bases identical to TRBD1. This CDR3 is 15 amino acids long. With V trimmed by 5 bases and J by 3 bases, 8 bases remained unmatched. Germline V gene data show CDR1 as LGHNA and CDR2 as YNFKEQ. The CDR3 DNA reads as TGTGCCAGCAGCAAAGGGGCAGGGGGCGACACTGAAGCTTTCTTT. Translated: CASSKGAGGDTEAFF.

The chain couples TRBV6-5 to TRBJ1-2; a possible D gene is TRBD1 (6 bases). Trimming left V 2 bases short and J 7 bases short, with 11 bases between. This CDR3 is 13 amino acids long. Germline V lookup: CDR1 MNHEY, CDR2 SVGAGI. The CDR3 region is CASSYQGLGGYTF. The CDR3 DNA follows: TGTGCCAGCAGTTACCAGGGGCTGGGTGGCTACACCTTC.

This chain connects TRBV9 to TRBJ2-1, with 9 nucleotides matching TRBD2. The trim removed 0 bases at V and 5 bases at J, leaving 9 bases unmatched. CDR1 and CDR2 from the germline V gene are SGDLS and YYNGEE. The CDR3 extends over 17 amino acids. The CDR3 is CASSVVTLAGQNNEQFF. The CDR3 nucleotides read TGTGCCAGCAGCGTAGTCACCCTAGCGGGACAGAACAATGAGCAGTTCTTC.

The chain joins TRBV9 to TRBJ2-5, with D perhaps given as TRBD1 or TRBD2 (6 bases each). V was cut by 0 bases and J by 5 bases, with 14 bases left in between. The CDR3 is 15 residues long. Germline CDR1 and CDR2: SGDLS and YYNGEE. The CDR3 loop reads CASSVEGGSGETQYF. The CDR3, as DNA: TGTGCCAGCAGCGTAGAGGGGGGATCGGGGGAGACCCAGTACTTC.

This chain connects TRBV19 to TRBJ1-2; D is uncertain. This CDR3 is built from 15 residues. Trimming stripped 5 bases from V and 4 bases from J, with 17 bases between. Germline values: CDR1 LNHDA, CDR2 SQIVND (reference sequence). The chain's CDR3 is CASSPLGLPPYGYTF. The CDR3 coding sequence is TGTGCCAGTAGTCCTTTAGGTCTTCCCCCCTATGGCTACACCTTC.

Relative to its sample, this clone is medium-sized. This chain uses TRBV25-1 with TRBJ2-1, with D possibly TRBD1 on 6 matching bases. This CDR3 is built from 12 residues. Germline V lookup: CDR1 MGHDK, CDR2 SYGVNS. The V gene lost 3 bases and the J gene lost 9 bases, with 9 bases spanning the gap. The DNA for the CDR3 is TGTGCCAGCAGTGATGGGGGCTCTGAGCAGTTCTTC. This translates into CASSDGGSEQFF.

The rearrangement links TRBV12-5 to TRBJ1-1; TRBD1 matches 7 bases. The germline gives CDR1 LGHNT, CDR2 FRNRAP. The CDR3 loop spans 12 amino acids. J gave up 6 bases and V 3 bases, and 1 base lay outside the gene matches. Here the CDR3 reads CASGLGQAEAFF. The CDR3 DNA reads as TGTGCTAGTGGTTTAGGACAGGCTGAAGCTTTCTTT. The variable domain in full, with the rest retrieved from reference TRBV12-5 and TRBJ1-1, is DARVTQTPRHKVTEMGQEVTMRCQPILGHNTVFWYRQTMMQGLELLAYFRNRAPLDDSGMPKDRFSAEMPDATLATLKIQPSEPRDSAVYFCASGLGQAEAFFGQGTRLTVV.

The V and J genes are TRBV5-4 and TRBJ1-5; D is undetermined. The ends were cut back, 4 bases at V and 2 bases at J, with 7 bases in the middle. In germline, CDR1 is SGHNT, CDR2 YYREEE (reference sequence). The CDR3 spans 13 residues. CDR3 nucleotides: TGTGCCAGCAGCCCGGGAGGCAATCAGCCCCAGCATTTT. Residues: CASSPGGNQPQHF. The full variable domain, its missing parts supplied by reference TRBV5-4 and TRBJ1-5, is ETGVTQSPTHLIKTRGQQVTLRCSSQSGHNTVSWYQQALGQGPQFIFQYYREEENGRGNFPPRFSGLQFPNYSSELNVNALELDDSALYLCASSPGGNQPQHFGDGTRLSIL.

This clone was seen a few times. The rearrangement links TRBV5-4 to TRBJ2-1; no reliable D call. This CDR3 comprises 16 residues. V was trimmed by 0 bases and J by 2 bases, leaving 12 bases between them. CDR1 SGHNT and CDR2 YYREEE come from the germline V gene (reference sequence). In DNA form, the CDR3 reads TGTGCCAGCAGCTTGGATGTCGTAGAACCCTACAATGAGCAGTTCTTC. Protein: CASSLDVVEPYNEQFF.

This clone came up a few times. For the CDR3, the DNA is TGTGCCAGCAGTTCTACAGGGGGCGGGAGAACCGGGGAGCTGTTTTTT. Encoded protein: CASSSTGGGRTGELFF. J is TRBJ2-2 and V is TRBV27, with 9 positions matching TRBD1. V lost 4 bases to trimming and J lost 5 bases; unmatched junction nucleotides: 8. CDR1 and CDR2 (germline): MNHEY, SMNVEV (reference sequence). The CDR3 has 16 residues.

The rearrangement uses TRBV7-9 and TRBJ2-1; D is unclear. Germline V gene sequence: CDR1 SEHNR, CDR2 FQNEAQ (reference sequence). Trimming stripped 5 bases from V and 4 bases from J, with 9 bases between. The CDR3 length is 13 residues. The CDR3 DNA reads as TGTGCCAGCAGCGGGCCCAATTACAATGAGCAGTTCTTC. Amino acid sequence: CASSGPNYNEQFF. The entire variable domain, with the rest obtained from reference TRBV7-9 and TRBJ2-1, is as follows: DTGVSQNPRHKITKRGQNVTFRCDPISEHNRLYWYRQTLGQGPEFLTYFQNEAQLEKSRLLSDRFSAERPKGSFSTLEIQRTEQGDSAMYLCASSGPNYNEQFFGPGTRLTVL.

The chain has TRBV19 and TRBJ2-1, with 10 bases fitting TRBD2. CDR1 LNHDA and CDR2 SQIVND come from the germline V gene (reference sequence). The length of the CDR3 is 15 residues. Losses at the gene ends were 7 bases for V and 7 bases for J; bases not matched to a gene: 10. The CDR3 protein is CASIANGGLANEQFF. CDR3 nucleotides: TGTGCCAGTATCGCAAACGGGGGACTAGCGAATGAGCAGTTCTTC.

The chain couples TRBV18 to TRBJ1-6, with D possibly being TRBD1 (5 bases). Looked up from germline, CDR1 is KGHSH and CDR2 is LQKENI. This CDR3 is built from 13 residues. The V end lost 6 bases, the J end lost 8 bases, and 11 bases lay between the germline ends. In DNA, the CDR3 is TGTGCCAGCTCGCAGGGAGCCCATTCACCCCTCCACTTT. It specifies CASSQGAHSPLHF. The variable domain in full, completed from reference TRBV18 and TRBJ1-6, reads NAGVMQNPRHLVRRRGQEARLRCSPMKGHSHVYWYRQLPEEGLKFMVYLQKENIIDESGMPKERFSAEFPKEGPSILRIQQVVRGDSAAYFCASSQGAHSPLHFGNGTRLTVT.

J is TRBJ2-7 and V is TRBV18; the D is unclear. Per germline, CDR1 KGHSH and CDR2 LQKENI. The CDR3 extends over 18 amino acids. The V end was cut by 3 bases, the J end by 4 bases, with 25 bases between. The CDR3 DNA sequence: TGTGCCAGCTCACCCCCTCTCAACCACGGGTTTTTTACTTACGAGCAGTACTTC. Translation: CASSPPLNHGFFTYEQYF.

The rearrangement links TRBV7-2 to TRBJ1-5, with D possibly being TRBD1 (5 bases). V lost 1 base and J lost 5, with 12 bases in between. Germline loops: CDR1 SGHTA, CDR2 FQGNSA. This CDR3 region has 15 residues. The CDR3 loop reads CASSLGGTVHQPQHF. In DNA form, the CDR3 reads TGTGCCAGCAGCTTAGGCGGGACGGTTCATCAGCCCCAGCATTTT.

For this clone: The same CDR3 is also encoded by other DNA sequences in this sample. This chain connects TRBV5-1 to TRBJ2-5; unclear D gene. Trimming took 0 bases from V and 2 from J, leaving 5 bases between them. The V gene's germline CDR1 is SGHRS and CDR2 YFSETQ. CDR3 length equals 13 residues. The CDR3 region is CASSLGGQETQYF. The CDR3 DNA reads as TGCGCCAGCAGCTTGGGGGGACAAGAGACCCAGTACTTC.

The rearrangement uses TRBV19 and TRBJ2-3, with D possibly TRBD1 on 5 matching bases. This CDR3 comprises 14 residues. CDR1 and CDR2 from the germline V gene are LNHDA and SQIVND (reference sequence). V was shortened by 5 bases and J by 7 bases, with 16 bases between the two germline ends. CDR3: CASSFSSTANTQYF. CDR3 DNA: TGTGCCAGTAGTTTCTCCTCGACAGCGAATACGCAGTATTTT.

This clone was counted between two and nine times. The gene calls are TRBV28 and TRBJ1-5; no clear D gene. Trimming removed 1 base at V and 1 base at J, with 8 bases between. The CDR3 runs to 15 residues. The germline gives CDR1 MDHEN, CDR2 SYDVKM. CDR3 nucleotides: TGTGCCAGCAGTTTATATGTGCGGAGCAATCAGCCCCAGCATTTT. This gives the protein CASSLYVRSNQPQHF.

This rearrangement joins TRBV5-1 to TRBJ1-5; D gene unclear. The CDR3 sequence is 15 residues long. V shed 0 bases and J shed 3 bases, with 10 bases lying between them. In germline, CDR1 is SGHRS, CDR2 YFSETQ. CDR3 in amino acids: CASSLGVRDNQPQHF. CDR3 nucleotide sequence: TGCGCCAGCAGCTTGGGGGTTAGGGACAATCAGCCCCAGCATTTT.